Following are 27 T cell receptor beta chains from one sample sequenced in a study of blood T cell repertoires in COVID-19 (dated by TCRdb to the early 2020s). Library construction relied on the immunoSEQ multiplex PCR assay. TCRdb carries this immuneACCESS record with in-frame sequences only. Its versions omit some clonotypes, under half of them owing to an unresolved V gene in the studies checked, with the rest unexplained. The sample table shows roughly 87,000 clones, and 60% to 80% are seen once. The ten largest clonotypes hold approximately 4.6% of the sample. The sample comprised peripheral blood. Every receptor here comes from a woman aged 45 to 65 with acute or convalescent COVID-19.

This clone is medium-sized by share. This chain links TRBV5-1 with TRBJ1-3, with TRBD1 identical over 7 bases. This CDR3 has 16 amino acids. V lost 0 bases to trimming and J lost 4 bases; unmatched junction nucleotides: 7. The V gene's germline CDR1 is SGHRS and CDR2 YFSETQ. DNA of the CDR3: TGCGCCAGCAGCTTGGATGGACAGGCGTCGGGAAACACCATATATTTT. Its translation is CASSLDGQASGNTIYF.

A note on this clone: Relative to the germline gene, one junction end is altered; a read error may explain this. The rearrangement uses TRBV7-8 and TRBJ1-4; D is perhaps TRBD1 (6 bases). The CDR3 loop spans 14 amino acids. In germline, CDR1 is SGHVS, CDR2 FQNEAQ. Here the CDR3 DNA reads TGCGCCAGCAGCGGGGGGGCGATGGGGGAAAAACTGTTTTTT. This gives the protein CASSGGAMGEKLFF.

This chain uses TRBV7-2 with TRBJ1-1, with 11 bases fitting TRBD1. Trimming at V came to 6 bases and at J to 4 bases, leaving 7 bases not matched to a gene. Germline lookup yields CDR1 SGHTA and CDR2 FQGNSA. This CDR3 region has 15 residues. The CDR3, as DNA: TGTGCCAGCAGTTTGCACGGGACAGGGGGCACTGAAGCTTTCTTT. It translates to CASSLHGTGGTEAFF.

The chain uses TRBV5-4 and TRBJ1-2; 8 positions match TRBD1. Per the germline V gene, CDR1 is SGHNT and CDR2 is YYREEE (reference sequence). With 0 bases clipped from V and 7 bases from J, the junction kept 5 bases outside the gene matches. CDR3 length equals 14 residues. The CDR3 region has the DNA TGTGCCAGCAGCTTGGGGACAGGGAGGTCTGGCTACACCTTC. It specifies CASSLGTGRSGYTF.

The chain joins TRBV2 to TRBJ1-4; D remains ambiguous. The CDR3 totals 14 residues. V lost 2 bases to trimming and J lost 4 bases, with 8 bases between them. Germline CDR1 is SNHLY and CDR2 is FYNNEI. For the CDR3, the DNA is TGTGCCAGCAGTGAAAGCGGTCTTAATGAAAAACTGTTTTTT. Protein sequence: CASSESGLNEKLFF.

The V call is TRBV19, the J call TRBJ1-1; TRBD1 might be the D (5 bases). Trimming cost V 1 base and J 1 base, with 7 bases left between them. This CDR3 region has 14 residues. CDR1 LNHDA and CDR2 SQIVND come from the germline V gene (reference sequence). The CDR3 coding sequence is TGTGCCAGTAGTATAGGGACACAGAACACTGAAGCTTTCTTT. Its translation is CASSIGTQNTEAFF.

This chain connects TRBV15 to TRBJ2-6, with 10 bases that match TRBD2. CDR1 is LNHNV and CDR2 is YYDKDF in the germline V gene (reference sequence). The CDR3 spans 18 residues. With V trimmed by 8 bases and J by 3 bases, 13 bases remained unmatched. This CDR3 reads CATSRTSGSSSGANVLTF. The CDR3, as DNA: TGTGCCACCTCGAGGACTAGCGGATCCTCTAGTGGGGCCAACGTCCTGACTTTC.

This clone was seen a handful of times. This chain uses TRBV5-1 with TRBJ1-2; 7 positions match TRBD1. Germline CDR1 is SGHRS and CDR2 is YFSETQ. The junction had 8 bases not matched to a gene; V was cut back by 4 bases and J by 8 bases. This CDR3 is built from 13 residues. The CDR3: CASSADRVGGYTF. The CDR3 DNA follows: TGCGCCAGCAGCGCAGACAGGGTCGGAGGCTACACCTTC.

V gene TRBV5-1 combines with J gene TRBJ1-1, with 9 bases matching TRBD1. The CDR3 contains 15 residues. Germline assignment: CDR1 SGHRS and CDR2 YFSETQ. Losses at the gene ends were 7 bases for V and 6 bases for J; bases not matched to a gene: 13. CDR3 amino acids: CASAGLTGGAPEAFF. The CDR3 bases are TGCGCCAGCGCCGGACTAACAGGGGGCGCTCCTGAAGCTTTCTTT.

The chain employs TRBV3-1 (or the pseudogene TRBV3-2) and TRBJ2-2; no clear D gene. The length of the CDR3 is 15 residues. The germline gives CDR1 LGHDT, CDR2 YNNKEL (reference sequence). The germline V and J ends were trimmed by 1 base and 10 bases, with 16 bases remaining between them. CDR3 amino acids: CASSQARGDAAELFF. The CDR3 coding sequence is TGTGCCAGCAGCCAAGCTCGAGGCGATGCGGCGGAGCTGTTTTTT.

The genes are TRBV15 and TRBJ2-5; perhaps TRBD1 as D (5 bases). Germline-derived CDR1 and CDR2 are LNHNV and YYDKDF (reference sequence). The CDR3 spans 16 residues. The V end was cut by 2 bases, the J end by 5 bases, with 18 bases between. CDR3 amino acids: CATSRQVLQGWETQYF. Here the CDR3 DNA reads TGTGCCACCAGCAGACAAGTATTGCAGGGATGGGAGACCCAGTACTTC.

The rearrangement links TRBV4-3 to TRBJ2-6; D may be TRBD1 (6 bases). The V and J ends lost 1 base and 0 bases respectively, with 25 bases between them. The CDR3 runs 22 residues. Germline values: CDR1 LGHNA, CDR2 YSLEER. For the CDR3, the DNA is TGCGCCAGCAGCCAAGTCGGGACGACGCGTACAGGGCAATACTCTGGGGCCAACGTCCTGACTTTC. Encoded protein: CASSQVGTTRTGQYSGANVLTF.

CDR3 DNA: TGTGCCACGAAGGAGGGTTCGGTAACTGAAGCTTTCTTT. Its protein is CATKEGSVTEAFF. The rearrangement uses TRBV10-3 and TRBJ1-1; D is ambiguous. Per germline, CDR1 ENHRY and CDR2 SYGVKD. The CDR3 sequence is 13 residues long. Trimming pared 10 bases from V and 5 bases from J, leaving 17 bases between.

J is TRBJ2-5 and V is TRBV19; 8 bases line up with TRBD1. The CDR3 length is 15 residues. V trimming: 5 bases; J trimming: 3 bases; junction bases outside the gene matches: 8. Germline CDR1 reads LNHDA; CDR2 reads SQIVND (reference sequence). CDR3 DNA sequence: TGTGCCAGTAGTCCCGGGACAGGAGGGGAAGAGACCCAGTACTTC. It encodes CASSPGTGGEETQYF.

The chain carries TRBV5-5 and TRBJ1-3; no firm D call. This CDR3 is 15 amino acids long. Trimming took 0 bases from V and 10 from J, leaving 17 bases between them. Looked up from germline, CDR1 is SGHKS and CDR2 is YYEKEE (reference sequence). The CDR3 reads CASSLAAAWEGTIYF. DNA for the CDR3: TGTGCCAGCAGCTTGGCGGCCGCCTGGGAGGGAACCATATATTTT.

This clone has a handful of counts. In DNA, the CDR3 is TGTGCCAGTAGTATAGCGAACTTGAACACTGAAGCTTTCTTT. Protein: CASSIANLNTEAFF. The rearrangement uses TRBV19 and TRBJ1-1, with no clear D. This CDR3 spans 14 amino acids. Germline-derived CDR1 and CDR2 are LNHDA and SQIVND (reference sequence). The V gene lost 1 base and the J gene lost 0 bases, with 6 bases spanning the gap.

The genes are TRBV5-5 and TRBJ2-7; TRBD2 aligns across 9 bases. The CDR3 totals 14 residues. CDR1 SGHKS and CDR2 YYEKEE come from the germline V gene (reference sequence). V shed 0 bases and J 7 bases; nucleotides not matched to a gene: 5. As DNA, the CDR3 is TGTGCCAGCAGCTTGGGACTAGCGGAGAGGGAGCAGTACTTC. Translating gives CASSLGLAEREQYF.

The gene calls are TRBV2 and TRBJ1-4; D might be TRBD1 (6 bases). Trimming removed 2 bases at V and 4 bases at J, with 8 bases between. Germline loops: CDR1 SNHLY, CDR2 FYNNEI. The CDR3 spans 14 residues. CDR3 in DNA: TGTGCCAGCAGTGAACGGGACATTAATGAAAAACTGTTTTTT. Translation: CASSERDINEKLFF.

In DNA form, the CDR3 reads TGTGCCAGCAGTTCCGGCGGGGGCATCACTGAAGCTTTCTTT. Protein product: CASSSGGGITEAFF. The J gene is TRBJ1-1, the V gene TRBV6-1; D may be TRBD1 (6 bases). Germline values: CDR1 MNHNS, CDR2 SASEGT. The CDR3 totals 14 residues. V was clipped by 5 bases and J by 4 bases, with 14 bases between them.

The genes are TRBV19 and TRBJ1-2, with 10 bases fitting TRBD1. Germline V CDR1 and CDR2: LNHDA, SQIVND (reference sequence). V shed 3 bases and J 6 bases; nucleotides not matched to a gene: 4. The CDR3 totals 14 residues. The CDR3 reads CASSMGQGIDGYTF. The CDR3 nucleotides read TGTGCCAGTAGTATGGGACAGGGGATAGATGGCTACACCTTC. The whole variable domain, filled in from reference TRBV19 and TRBJ1-2, reads DGGITQSPKYLFRKEGQNVTLSCEQNLNHDAMYWYRQDPGQGLRLIYYSQIVNDFQKGDIAEGYSVSREKKESFPLTVTSAQKNPTAFYLCASSMGQGIDGYTFGSGTRLTVV.

This clone was seen once. This sequence joins TRBV6-5 and TRBJ1-2; 8 bases align to TRBD1. V gave up 6 bases and J gave up 4 bases; unmatched junction bases: 4. The CDR3 has 13 amino acids. Germline CDR1 reads MNHEY; CDR2 reads SVGAGI. This CDR3 reads CASRDRDVYGYTF. The CDR3, as DNA: TGTGCCAGCAGGGACAGGGATGTCTATGGCTACACCTTC.

This chain joins TRBV10-3 and TRBJ1-1; TRBD1 matches at 8 bases. Germline V CDR1 and CDR2: ENHRY, SYGVKD. The V segment lost 4 bases and the J segment 12 bases; nucleotides outside the gene matches: 7. The CDR3 is 12 amino acids. CDR3 loop: CAISVLGQVTFF. As DNA, the CDR3 is TGTGCCATCAGTGTTTTGGGACAGGTAACTTTCTTT.

The V gene is TRBV6-2 or TRBV6-3, the J gene TRBJ2-5; 9 bases match TRBD2. Germline V lookup: CDR1 MNHEY, CDR2 SVGEGT. This CDR3 has 16 residues. Germline trimming cut 5 bases from V and 4 bases from J; bases unmatched to any gene: 11. CDR3 coding DNA: TGTGCCAGCAGTCGCGGACTGCGCGGGGGGGGAGAGACCCAGTACTTC. Encoded protein: CASSRGLRGGGETQYF.

This rearrangement joins TRBV3-1 (or the pseudogene TRBV3-2) to TRBJ1-2, with D hard to call. CDR1 LGHDT and CDR2 YNNKEL come from the germline V gene (reference sequence). The CDR3 runs to 13 residues. V dropped 4 bases and J dropped 6 bases, with 12 bases sitting between them. CDR3 residues: CASSPDRGNGYTF. The CDR3 region has the DNA TGTGCCAGCAGCCCAGACCGGGGAAATGGCTACACCTTC.

V usage is TRBV5-6 and J usage is TRBJ1-2, with 8 bases matching TRBD1. The germline V gene has CDR1 SGHDT and CDR2 YYEEEE. The CDR3 has 17 amino acids. The V gene end was trimmed by 4 bases and the J gene end by 5 bases; junction bases not matched to a gene: 16. The CDR3 loop is CASSPIWNRQGKYGYTF. The CDR3 DNA reads as TGTGCCAGCAGCCCCATATGGAATAGACAGGGGAAGTATGGCTACACCTTC.

The chain is built from TRBV28 and TRBJ2-5; 14 nucleotides line up with TRBD2. The CDR3 length is 15 residues. From germline, CDR1 is MDHEN and CDR2 SYDVKM. V dropped 5 bases and J dropped 5; count of bases not matched to a gene: 4. The CDR3 loop is CASSGLAGGYETQYF. The CDR3 DNA reads TGTGCCAGCAGTGGACTAGCGGGGGGATATGAGACCCAGTACTTC.

This clone was detected only a few times. The rearrangement joins TRBV13 to TRBJ1-1; TRBD1 is a possible D gene (5 bases). The CDR3 runs to 13 residues. Per germline, CDR1 PRHDT and CDR2 FYEKMQ (reference sequence). The V gene lost 5 bases and the J gene lost 6 bases, with 13 bases spanning the gap. The CDR3 protein is CASSGGTAAEAFF. CDR3 nucleotide sequence: TGTGCCAGCAGCGGGGGGACTGCCGCTGAAGCTTTCTTT.